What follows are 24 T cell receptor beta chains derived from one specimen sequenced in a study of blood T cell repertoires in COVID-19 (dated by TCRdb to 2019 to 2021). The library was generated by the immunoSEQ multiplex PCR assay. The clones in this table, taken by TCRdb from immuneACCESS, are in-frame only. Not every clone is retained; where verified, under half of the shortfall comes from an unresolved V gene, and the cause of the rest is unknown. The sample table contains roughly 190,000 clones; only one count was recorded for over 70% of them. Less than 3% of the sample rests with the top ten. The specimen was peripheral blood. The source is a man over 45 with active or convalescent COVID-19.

The CDR3 loop is CASSTLSLGGDAYNEQFF. In DNA form, the CDR3 reads TGCGCCAGCAGCACACTTAGCTTAGGGGGGGACGCCTACAATGAGCAGTTCTTC. V and J are TRBV5-1 and TRBJ2-1, with D tentatively TRBD2 (7 bases). Germline V gives CDR1 SGHRS, CDR2 YFSETQ. CDR3 length equals 18 residues. V was pared by 4 bases and J by 2 bases, with 22 bases between.

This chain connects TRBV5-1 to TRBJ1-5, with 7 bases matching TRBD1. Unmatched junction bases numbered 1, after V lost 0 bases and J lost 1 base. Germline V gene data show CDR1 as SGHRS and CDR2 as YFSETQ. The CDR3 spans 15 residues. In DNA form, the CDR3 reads TGCGCCAGCAGCTTGGGGGACAGAAGCAATCAGCCCCAGCATTTT. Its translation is CASSLGDRSNQPQHF.

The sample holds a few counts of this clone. The CDR3 region is CASSYSPYPPYEQYF. Here the CDR3 DNA reads TGTGCCAGCAGTTACTCTCCCTACCCACCCTACGAGCAGTACTTC. The chain recombines TRBV6-6 with TRBJ2-7; no clear D gene. The CDR3 sequence is 15 residues long. V shed 0 bases and J shed 2 bases, with 11 bases lying between them. In germline, CDR1 is MNHNY, CDR2 SVGAGI (reference sequence).

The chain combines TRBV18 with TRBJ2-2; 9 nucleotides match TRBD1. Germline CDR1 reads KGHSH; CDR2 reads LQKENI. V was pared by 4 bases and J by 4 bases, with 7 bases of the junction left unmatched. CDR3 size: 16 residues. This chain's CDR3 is CASSLKATGGTGELFF. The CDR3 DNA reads TGTGCCAGCTCACTTAAAGCGACAGGGGGCACCGGGGAGCTGTTTTTT.

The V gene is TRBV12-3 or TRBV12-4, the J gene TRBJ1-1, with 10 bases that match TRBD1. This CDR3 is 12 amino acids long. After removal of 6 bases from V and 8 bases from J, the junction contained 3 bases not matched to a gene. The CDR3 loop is CASRTGGAEAFF. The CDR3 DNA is TGTGCCAGCAGGACAGGGGGCGCAGAAGCTTTCTTT.

The CDR3 region is CASSPFGTGGSYEQYF. In nucleotides, the CDR3 is TGTGCCAGCTCACCATTCGGGACAGGGGGCTCCTACGAGCAGTACTTC. V and J are TRBV18 and TRBJ2-7; 11 nucleotides agree with TRBD1. The length of the CDR3 is 16 residues. Trimming removed 2 bases from V and 0 bases from J; junction bases left unmatched: 3. The germline CDR1 and CDR2 sequences are KGHSH and LQKENI.

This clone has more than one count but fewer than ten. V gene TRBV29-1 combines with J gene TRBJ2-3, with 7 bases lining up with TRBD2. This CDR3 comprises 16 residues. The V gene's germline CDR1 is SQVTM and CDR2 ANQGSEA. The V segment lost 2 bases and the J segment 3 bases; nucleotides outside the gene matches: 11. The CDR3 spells CSVESPAGEGTDTQYF. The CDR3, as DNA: TGCAGCGTTGAATCCCCCGCGGGAGAGGGGACAGATACGCAGTATTTT.

In DNA form, the CDR3 reads TGTGCCAGCAGTTCCGGACAGGGCTCGGTCAATGAGCAGTTCTTC. This sequence encodes CASSSGQGSVNEQFF. V usage is TRBV6-5 and J usage is TRBJ2-1; TRBD1 matches 8 bases. Germline CDR1 and CDR2: MNHEY and SVGAGI. The CDR3 extends over 15 amino acids. J gave up 6 bases and V 4 bases, and 8 bases lay outside the gene matches.

Here the CDR3 reads CAIGQGLNQPQHF. CDR3 coding DNA: TGTGCCATCGGTCAGGGCCTCAATCAGCCCCAGCATTTT. This chain connects TRBV10-3 to TRBJ1-5; maybe TRBD1 (5 bases). This CDR3 comprises 13 residues. The germline CDR1 and CDR2 sequences are ENHRY and SYGVKD. Trimming removed 8 bases from V and 3 bases from J, with 11 bases in between.

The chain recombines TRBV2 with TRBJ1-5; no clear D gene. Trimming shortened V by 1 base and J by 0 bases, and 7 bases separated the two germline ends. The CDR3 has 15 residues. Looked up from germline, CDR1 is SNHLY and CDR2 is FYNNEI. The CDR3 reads CASSEESLSNQPQHF. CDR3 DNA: TGTGCCAGCAGTGAAGAAAGCCTTAGCAATCAGCCCCAGCATTTT.

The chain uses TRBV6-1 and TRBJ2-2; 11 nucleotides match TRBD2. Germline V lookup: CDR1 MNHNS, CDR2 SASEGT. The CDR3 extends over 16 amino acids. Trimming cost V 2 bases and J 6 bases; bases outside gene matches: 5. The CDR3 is CASSELAGGGAGELFF. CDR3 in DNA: TGTGCCAGCAGTGAATTAGCGGGAGGGGGTGCCGGGGAGCTGTTTTTT.

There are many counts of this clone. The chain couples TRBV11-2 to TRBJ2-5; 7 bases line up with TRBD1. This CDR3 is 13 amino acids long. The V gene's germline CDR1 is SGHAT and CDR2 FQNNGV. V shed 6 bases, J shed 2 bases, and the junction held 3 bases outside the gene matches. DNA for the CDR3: TGTGCCAGCAGTCGGGGACAGCAAGAGACCCAGTACTTC. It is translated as CASSRGQQETQYF.

CDR3 amino acids: CASSGMTGDQPQHF. The CDR3 region has the DNA TGTGCCAGCAGCGGTATGACAGGTGATCAGCCCCAGCATTTT. The chain employs TRBV7-6 and TRBJ1-5; tentative D call: TRBD1 (6 bases). Trimming took off 5 bases at V and 5 bases at J, with 13 bases between the two ends. CDR3 length equals 14 residues. Germline V lookup: CDR1 SGHVS, CDR2 FNYEAQ.

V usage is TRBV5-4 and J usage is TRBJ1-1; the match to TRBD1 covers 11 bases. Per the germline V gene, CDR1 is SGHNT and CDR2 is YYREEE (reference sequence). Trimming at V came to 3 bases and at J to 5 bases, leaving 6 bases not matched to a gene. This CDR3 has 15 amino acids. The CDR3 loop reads CASSWGQGVGTEAFF. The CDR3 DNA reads TGTGCCAGCAGCTGGGGACAGGGGGTTGGTACTGAAGCTTTCTTT.

The chain's CDR3 is CASSGDYNQPQHF. The CDR3 DNA follows: TGCGCCAGCAGCGGGGACTACAATCAGCCCCAGCATTTT. The rearrangement joins TRBV5-1 to TRBJ1-5, with a possible D match to TRBD1 (5 bases). The CDR3 contains 13 residues. CDR1 and CDR2 from the germline V gene are SGHRS and YFSETQ. The V gene lost 4 bases and the J gene lost 3 bases, with 8 bases spanning the gap.

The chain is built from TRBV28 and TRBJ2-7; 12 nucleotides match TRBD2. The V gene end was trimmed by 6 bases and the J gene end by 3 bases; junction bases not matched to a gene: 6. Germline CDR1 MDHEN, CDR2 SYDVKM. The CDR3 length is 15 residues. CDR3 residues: CASRSLAGGGYEQYF. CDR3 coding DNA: TGTGCCAGCAGGTCACTAGCGGGAGGAGGCTACGAGCAGTACTTC.

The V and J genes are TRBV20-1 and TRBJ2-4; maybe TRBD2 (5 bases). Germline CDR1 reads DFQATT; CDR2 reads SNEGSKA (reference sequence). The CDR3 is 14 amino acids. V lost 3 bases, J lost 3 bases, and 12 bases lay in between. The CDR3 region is CSASDGESKNIQYF. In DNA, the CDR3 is TGCAGTGCTAGTGACGGGGAGAGCAAAAACATTCAGTACTTC.

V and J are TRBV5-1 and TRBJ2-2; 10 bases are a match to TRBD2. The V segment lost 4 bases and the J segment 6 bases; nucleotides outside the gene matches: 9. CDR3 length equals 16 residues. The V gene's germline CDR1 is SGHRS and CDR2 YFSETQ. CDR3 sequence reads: CASSRTTSGAAGELFF. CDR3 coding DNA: TGCGCCAGCAGCCGAACAACTAGCGGGGCGGCCGGGGAGCTGTTTTTT. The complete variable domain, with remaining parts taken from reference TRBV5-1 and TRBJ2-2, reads KAGVTQTPRYLIKTRGQQVTLSCSPISGHRSVSWYQQTPGQGLQFLFEYFSETQRNKGNFPGRFSGRQFSNSRSEMNVSTLELGDSALYLCASSRTTSGAAGELFFGEGSRLTVL.

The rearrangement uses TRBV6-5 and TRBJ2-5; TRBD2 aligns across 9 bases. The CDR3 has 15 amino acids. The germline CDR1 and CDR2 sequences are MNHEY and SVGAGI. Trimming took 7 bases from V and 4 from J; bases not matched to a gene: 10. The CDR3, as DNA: TGTGCCAGCATCGCCCGGGGGACTAGCTTAGAGACCCAGTACTTC. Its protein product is CASIARGTSLETQYF.

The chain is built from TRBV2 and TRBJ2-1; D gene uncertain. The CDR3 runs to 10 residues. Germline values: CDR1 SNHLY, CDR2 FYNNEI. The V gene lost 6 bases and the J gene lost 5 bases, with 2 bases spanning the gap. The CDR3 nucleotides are TGTGCCAGCAGCAACAATGAGCAGTTCTTC. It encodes CASSNNEQFF.

The chain's CDR3 is CASSPLRAGPEASYNEQFF. The CDR3 nucleotides read TGTGCCAGCAGCCCACTAAGAGCGGGACCCGAAGCCTCCTACAATGAGCAGTTCTTC. The chain joins TRBV4-2 to TRBJ2-1, with 7 bases identical to TRBD2. The J segment lost 0 bases and the V segment lost 4 bases, leaving 15 bases of the junction unmatched. CDR1 LGHNA and CDR2 YNFKEQ come from the germline V gene. The CDR3 totals 19 residues.

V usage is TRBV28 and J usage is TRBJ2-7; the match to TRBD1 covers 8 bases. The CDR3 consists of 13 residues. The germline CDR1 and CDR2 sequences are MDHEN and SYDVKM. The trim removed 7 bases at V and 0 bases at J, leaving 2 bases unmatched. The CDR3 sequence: CASTTGGSYEQYF. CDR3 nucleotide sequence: TGTGCCAGCACTACAGGGGGCTCCTACGAGCAGTACTTC.

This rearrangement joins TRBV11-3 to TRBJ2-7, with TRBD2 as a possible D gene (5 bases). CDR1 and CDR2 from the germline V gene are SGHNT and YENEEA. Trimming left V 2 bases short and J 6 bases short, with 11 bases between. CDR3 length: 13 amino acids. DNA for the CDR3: TGTGCCAGCAGCTTATCGTCGGGAAGCGAGCAGTACTTC. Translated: CASSLSSGSEQYF.

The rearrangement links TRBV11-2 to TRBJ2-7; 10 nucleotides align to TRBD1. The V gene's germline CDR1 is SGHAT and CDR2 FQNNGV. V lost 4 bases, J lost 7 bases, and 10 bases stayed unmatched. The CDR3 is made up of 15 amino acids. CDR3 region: CASSWRDRGLREQYF. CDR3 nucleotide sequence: TGTGCCAGCAGCTGGCGTGACAGGGGGCTGAGGGAGCAGTACTTC.